The T cell receptor beta chain under discussion was sequenced for a study of PD-L1 blockade in urothelial cancer. As for the study in general: Patients commenced atezolizumab around 2014, and it was given at 1,200 mg intravenously every 3 weeks. Blood was tested 3 weeks (second dose) and 6 weeks into treatment.

The ends were cut back, 6 bases at V and 4 bases at J, with 12 bases in the middle. This CDR3 comprises 12 residues. In germline, CDR1 is SQVTM, CDR2 ANQGSEA. This clone came up once. The time point was: pretreatment peripheral blood. Measured with immunoSEQ multiplex PCR; TCRdb has only the in-frame clones, and not every one. The sample records 50,000 to 75,000 clones, over 75% being singletons. V is TRBV29-1 and J is TRBJ1-2; weak D call: TRBD1 (5 bases). The source was PBMCs, collected around atezolizumab (anti-PD-L1) treatment. The receptor comes from a man in his sixties or seventies with urothelial cancer. The CDR3 DNA follows: TGCAGCGTCCGGGCCGACAGCTATGGCTACACCTTC. Protein product: CSVRADSYGYTF. Using reference TRBV29-1 and TRBJ1-2 for the parts outside the CDR3, the full variable domain is SAVISQKPSRDICQRGTSLTIQCQVDSQVTMMFWYRQQPGQSLTLIATANQGSEATYESGFVIDKFPISRPNLTFSTLTVSNMSPEDSSIYLCSVRADSYGYTFGSGTRLTVV.